The TCR beta chain under discussion was sequenced for a study of Ad26.COV2.S vaccination and SARS-CoV-2 variants. Sequencing used immunoSEQ multiplex PCR; TCRdb keeps in-frame clones, though not all of them. The data show hundreds of thousands of clones, 88% seen once. This sample's treatment: around 19 received Ad26.COV2.S at low or high dose, single or two shots; a few received placebo; per-sample allocation not given. Collection of samples fell on day 63 after the first vaccine or placebo injection. This CDR3 is 13 amino acids long. CDR1 and CDR2 (germline): GTSNPN, SVGIG (reference sequence). V lost 1 base and J 5 bases, leaving 11 bases between the germline ends.

This specimen consisted of peripheral blood, obtained in a trial of Ad26.COV2.S vaccine versus placebo. The receptor was derived from a person between 18 and 60 years old who received the Ad26.COV2.S COVID-19 vaccine or a placebo. This sequence joins TRBV30 and TRBJ2-5; possibly TRBD1 for D (5 bases). The DNA of the CDR3 is TGTGCCTGGAGTGCCAGGCCAGGGGAGACCCAGTACTTC. Translating it yields CAWSARPGETQYF. The full variable domain, in which reference TRBV30 and TRBJ2-5 provide the parts outside the CDR3, is SQTIHQWPATLVQPVGSPLSLECTVEGTSNPNLYWYRQAAGRGLQLLFYSVGIGQISSEVPQNLSASRPQDRQFILSSKKLLLSDSGFYLCAWSARPGETQYFGPGTRLLVL.